The TCR beta chain described here comes from a study of cytomegalovirus exposure and HLA in healthy donors. Use of 60 Vbeta and 13 Jbeta primers characterized the PCR. TCRdb's copy holds only in-frame clones and misses some; the assay was immunoSEQ multiplex PCR. The sample includes some 140,000 clones, about four fifths of them seen just once. General study points: Most TCR sequences proved rare, with some public TCRs found in many donors. It was only CMV serostatus that was available as immune exposure information. A later analysis linked a missense DCLRE1C variant to TCR beta V- and J-gene trimming.

A note on this clone: The target antigen is unknown.

Germline assignment: CDR1 SGHRS and CDR2 YFSETQ. The CDR3 has 14 residues. V lost 1 base and J lost 5, with 10 bases in between. Healthy people donating bone marrow made up the donors. Sequencing input: PBMCs. The receptor was isolated from a man between 18 and 29 years old in good health and CMV-seronegative. The chain recombines TRBV5-1 with TRBJ1-5; a weak D match, TRBD1 (6 bases). CDR3: CASSLSGADQPQHF. The DNA for the CDR3 is TGCGCCAGCAGCTTGTCAGGGGCGGATCAGCCCCAGCATTTT.